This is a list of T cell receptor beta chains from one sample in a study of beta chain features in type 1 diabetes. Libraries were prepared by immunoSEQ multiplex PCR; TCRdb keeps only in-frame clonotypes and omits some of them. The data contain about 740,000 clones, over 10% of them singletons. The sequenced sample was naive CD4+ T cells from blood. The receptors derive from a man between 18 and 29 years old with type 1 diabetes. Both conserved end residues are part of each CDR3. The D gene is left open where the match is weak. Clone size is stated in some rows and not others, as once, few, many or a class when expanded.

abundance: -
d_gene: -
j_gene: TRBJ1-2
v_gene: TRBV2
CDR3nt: TGTGCCAGCAGGGTACGGGGAAGTAACTATGGCTACACCTTC
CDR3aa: CASRVRGSNYGYTF

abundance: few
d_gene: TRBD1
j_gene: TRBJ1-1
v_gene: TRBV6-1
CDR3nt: TGTGCCACCGTGACAGGGCTCACTGAAGCTTTCTTT
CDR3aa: CATVTGLTEAFF

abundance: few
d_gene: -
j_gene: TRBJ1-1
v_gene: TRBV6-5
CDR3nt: TGTGCCAGCAGCCACTTAAGTGACACTGAAGCTTTCTTT
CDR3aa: CASSHLSDTEAFF

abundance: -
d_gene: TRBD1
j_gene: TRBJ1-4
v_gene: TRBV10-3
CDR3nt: TGTGCCATCAGTGAACTTGGACAGGGGAATGAAAAACTGTTTTTT
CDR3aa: CAISELGQGNEKLFF

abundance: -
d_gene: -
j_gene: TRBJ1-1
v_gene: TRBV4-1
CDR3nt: TGCGCCAGCAGCCAAGGGGGGGCCGGACCCCCTGAAGCTTTCTTT
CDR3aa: CASSQGGAGPPEAFF

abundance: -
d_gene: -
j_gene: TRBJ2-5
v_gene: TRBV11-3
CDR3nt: TGTGCCAGCAGCTTAGATCAAGAGACCCAGTACTTC
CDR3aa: CASSLDQETQYF

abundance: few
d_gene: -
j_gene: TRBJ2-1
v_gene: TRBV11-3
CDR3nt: TGTGCCAGCAGCTTAGAACTAAAAGAGCAGTTCTTC
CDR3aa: CASSLELKEQFF

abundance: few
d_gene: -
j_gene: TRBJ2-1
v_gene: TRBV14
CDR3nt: TGTGCCAGCAGCCAATGGGGGCGCTACGCCTACAATGAGCAGTTCTTC
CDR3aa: CASSQWGRYAYNEQFF

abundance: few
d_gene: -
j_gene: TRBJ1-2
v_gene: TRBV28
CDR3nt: TGTGCCAGCAGGGGTTTAGGAGGCTACACCTTC
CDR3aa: CASRGLGGYTF

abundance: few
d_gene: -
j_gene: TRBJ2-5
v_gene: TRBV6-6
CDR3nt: TGTGCCAGCAGTTTCCGGGAGCGGGCCGAGACCCAGTACTTC
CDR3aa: CASSFRERAETQYF

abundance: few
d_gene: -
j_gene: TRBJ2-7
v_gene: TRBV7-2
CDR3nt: TGTGCCAGCAGCTTAGCGCAGGGCACCTACGAGCAGTACTTC
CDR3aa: CASSLAQGTYEQYF

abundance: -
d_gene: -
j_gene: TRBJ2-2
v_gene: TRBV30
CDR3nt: TGTGCCTGGAGTCTAGGCGGGGAGCTGTTTTTT
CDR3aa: CAWSLGGELFF

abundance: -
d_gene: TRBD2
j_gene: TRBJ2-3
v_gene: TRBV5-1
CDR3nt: TGCGCCAGCAGCCCTTCCCTCCTAGCGGGGGGCACAGATACGCAGTATTTT
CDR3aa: CASSPSLLAGGTDTQYF

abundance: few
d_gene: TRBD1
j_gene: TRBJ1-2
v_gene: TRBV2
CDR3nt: TGTGCCAGCATGGGACAGGCTAACTATGGCTACACCTTC
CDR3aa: CASMGQANYGYTF

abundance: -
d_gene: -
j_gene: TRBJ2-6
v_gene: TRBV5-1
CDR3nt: TGCGCCAGCAGTGCTCGCTCGGGGGCCAACGTCCTGACTTTC
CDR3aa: CASSARSGANVLTF

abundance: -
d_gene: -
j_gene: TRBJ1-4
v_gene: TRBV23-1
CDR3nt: TGCGCCAGCAGTCACCCACAGGAGACTAATGAAAAACTGTTTTTT
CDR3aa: CASSHPQETNEKLFF

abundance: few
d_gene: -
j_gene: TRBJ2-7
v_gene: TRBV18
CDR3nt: TGTGCCAGCTCACCAGCTGTGGGGGACTACGAGCAGTACTTC
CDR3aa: CASSPAVGDYEQYF

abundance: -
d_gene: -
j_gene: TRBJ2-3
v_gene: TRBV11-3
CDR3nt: TGTGCCAGCAGCTCCTTTCCTGGCGGGGTTATAGATACGCAGTATTTT
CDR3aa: CASSSFPGGVIDTQYF

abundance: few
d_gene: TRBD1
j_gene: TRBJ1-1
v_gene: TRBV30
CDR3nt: TGTGCCTGGGGTAGGACAGGGGTTGAAGCTTTCTTT
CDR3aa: CAWGRTGVEAFF

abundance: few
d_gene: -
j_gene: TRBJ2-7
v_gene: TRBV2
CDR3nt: TGTGCCAGCAGTGAGCAGATCTACGAGCAGTACTTC
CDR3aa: CASSEQIYEQYF

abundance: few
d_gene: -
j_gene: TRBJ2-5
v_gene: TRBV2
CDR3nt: TGTGCCAGCAGTGAAGAAGCCAGTCTAGAGCCCCAGTACTTC
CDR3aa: CASSEEASLEPQYF

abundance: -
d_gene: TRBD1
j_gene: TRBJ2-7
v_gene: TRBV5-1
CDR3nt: TGCGCCAGCAGCTTGGAGGCAGGGGGCAGCTACGAGCAGTACTTC
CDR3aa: CASSLEAGGSYEQYF

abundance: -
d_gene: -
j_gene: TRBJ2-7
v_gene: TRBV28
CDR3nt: TGTGCCAGCAGTCCCCCTGGGGGGTACGAGCAGTACTTC
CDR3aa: CASSPPGGYEQYF

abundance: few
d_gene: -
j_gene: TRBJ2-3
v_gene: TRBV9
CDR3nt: TGTGCCAGCAGCGTAGGGGTAGCGGACCTCACAGATACGCAGTATTTT
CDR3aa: CASSVGVADLTDTQYF

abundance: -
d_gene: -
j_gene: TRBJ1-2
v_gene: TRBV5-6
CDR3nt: TGTGCCAGCAGCTTACCGCCTCAGGGGTTTAACTATGGCTACACCTTC
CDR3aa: CASSLPPQGFNYGYTF

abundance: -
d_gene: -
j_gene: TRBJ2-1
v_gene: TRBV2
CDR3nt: TGTGCCAGCAGCAGGGAGGTCTACAATGAGCAGTTCTTC
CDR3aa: CASSREVYNEQFF

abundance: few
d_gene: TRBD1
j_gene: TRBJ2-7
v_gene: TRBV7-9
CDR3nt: TGTGCCAGCAGCTTAGGGGACAGGGGCTACGAGCAGTACTTC
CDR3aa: CASSLGDRGYEQYF

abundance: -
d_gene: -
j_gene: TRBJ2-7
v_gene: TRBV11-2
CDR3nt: TGTGCCAGCAGTCAGGACTGGTACGAGCAGTACTTC
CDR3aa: CASSQDWYEQYF

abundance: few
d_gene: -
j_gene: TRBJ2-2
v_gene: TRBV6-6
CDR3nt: TGTGCCAGCAGTTACTGGGACATGGGCGCCGGGGAGCTGTTTTTT
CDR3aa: CASSYWDMGAGELFF

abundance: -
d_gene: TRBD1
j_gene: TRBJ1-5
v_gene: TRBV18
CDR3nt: TGTGCCAGCTCACCCCCGGGACAGGGGGGGAATCAGCCCCAGCATTTT
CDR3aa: CASSPPGQGGNQPQHF

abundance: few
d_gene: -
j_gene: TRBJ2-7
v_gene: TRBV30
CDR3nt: TGTGCCTGGAGTGACCAGACTATTAGCTCCTACGAGCAGTACTTC
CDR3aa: CAWSDQTISSYEQYF

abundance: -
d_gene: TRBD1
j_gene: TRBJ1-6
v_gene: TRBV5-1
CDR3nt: TGCGCCAGCAGCTTACCAGGGACAGGGGGAAATTCACCCCTCCACTTT
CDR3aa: CASSLPGTGGNSPLHF

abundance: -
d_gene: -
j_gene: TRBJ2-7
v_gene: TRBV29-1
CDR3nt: TGCAGCGTTGAAGCCGGAGGCAGTTCCTACGAGCAGTACTTC
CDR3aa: CSVEAGGSSYEQYF

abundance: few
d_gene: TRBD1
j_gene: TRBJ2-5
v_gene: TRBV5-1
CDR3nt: TGCGCCAGCAGCTGGACTCGGACAGGGGATCGGGAGACCCAGTACTTC
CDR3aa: CASSWTRTGDRETQYF

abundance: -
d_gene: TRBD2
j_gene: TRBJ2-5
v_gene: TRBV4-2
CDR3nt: TGTGCCAGCACCTCCAGGGCGGGGGGGCAAGAGACCCAGTACTTC
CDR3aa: CASTSRAGGQETQYF

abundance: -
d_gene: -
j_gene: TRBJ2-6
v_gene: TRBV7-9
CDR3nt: TGTGCCAGCAGCTTCTATAGTTTACAGGGCGCTGGGGCCAACGTCCTGACTTTC
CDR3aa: CASSFYSLQGAGANVLTF

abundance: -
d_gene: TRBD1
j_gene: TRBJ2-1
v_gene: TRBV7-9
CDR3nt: TGTGCCAGCAGCTTATATCGGACAGGGGCCTACAATGAGCAGTTCTTC
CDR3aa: CASSLYRTGAYNEQFF

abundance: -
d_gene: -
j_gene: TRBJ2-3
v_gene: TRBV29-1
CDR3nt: TGCAGCGTTGACGGTGGAACGCAGTATTTT
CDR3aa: CSVDGGTQYF

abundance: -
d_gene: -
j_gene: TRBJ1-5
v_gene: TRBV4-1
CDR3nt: TGCGCCAGCAGCCAATTCGCACTATCCGTTCAGCCCCAGCATTTT
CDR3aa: CASSQFALSVQPQHF

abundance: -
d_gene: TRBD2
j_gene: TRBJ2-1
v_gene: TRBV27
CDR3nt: TGTGCCAGCAGCCGGACTAGCGGGGCCCCCTACAATGAGCAGTTCTTC
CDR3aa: CASSRTSGAPYNEQFF

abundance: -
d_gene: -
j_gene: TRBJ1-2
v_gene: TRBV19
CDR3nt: TGTGCCAGTAGTATAGATCTATTGGGGCAGACCTATGGCTACACCTTC
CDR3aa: CASSIDLLGQTYGYTF

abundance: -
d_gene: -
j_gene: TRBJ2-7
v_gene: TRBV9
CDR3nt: TGTGCCAGCACCCCCGGGACGCTAGCGCGCGAGCAGTACTTC
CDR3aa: CASTPGTLAREQYF

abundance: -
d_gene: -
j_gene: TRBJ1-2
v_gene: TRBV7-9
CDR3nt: TGTGCCAGCAGCCTCGGACAGCCCTATGGCTACACCTTC
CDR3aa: CASSLGQPYGYTF

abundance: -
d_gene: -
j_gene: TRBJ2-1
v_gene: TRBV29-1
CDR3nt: TGCAGCGTTGAAGGAGGACATAATGAGGTGGTCTCTTACAATGAGCAGTTCTTC
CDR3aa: CSVEGGHNEVVSYNEQFF